The entry that follows covers one T cell receptor beta chain sequence. Antigen: not known. Graves' hyperthyroidism without ophthalmopathy progression within 18 months was termed stable. Trimming removed 8 bases at V and 0 bases at J, with 7 bases between. Germline V gene data show CDR1 as GTSNPN and CDR2 as SVGIG (reference sequence). This CDR3 spans 11 amino acids. The data originate from a study of T cells in Graves' hyperthyroidism and ophthalmopathy. Points from the study as a whole: Ophthalmopathy, which appeared later, was predicted by the model a median about 6 months before onset. Blood held most thyroid clonotypes expanded above 0.001 frequency.

Template material for amplifying TCR beta CDR3 regions consisted of RNA transcripts. With the HTBI primer set, the TCR CDR3 went through a first round of RT-PCR. Each CDR3 protein is one row after TCRdb ran MiXCR on the multiplex PCR reads. The top ten hold about 53% of the sample, which has 300,000 to 400,000 distinct CDR3 sequences, roughly 20% seen once. V usage is TRBV30 and J usage is TRBJ1-2; D is ambiguous. The sequenced sample consisted of blood. The source is a woman in her forties or fifties with Graves' hyperthyroidism. CDR3 nucleotides: TGTGCCCTCCTTACTAACTATGGCTACACCTTC. It specifies CALLTNYGYTF. The whole variable domain, remainder taken from reference TRBV30 and TRBJ1-2, is SQTIHQWPATLVQPVGSPLSLECTVEGTSNPNLYWYRQAAGRGLQLLFYSVGIGQISSEVPQNLSASRPQDRQFILSSKKLLLSDSGFYLCALLTNYGYTFGSGTRLTVV.